These 30 T cell receptor beta chains were all obtained from the same sample, sequenced in a study of T-cell reconstitution after alpha-beta-depleted transplantation in children. A TCRbeta library incorporating unique molecular identifiers was prepared. In TCRdb, the PCR reads were re-called with MiXCR into one record per CDR3 protein. The table shows hundreds of thousands of distinct CDR3 sequences, with about an eighth occurring only once. The sample in question was PBMCs, mostly from graft donor cells, obtained 360 days after TCRalphabeta/CD19-depleted stem cell transplant. All receptors come from a male patient between 5 and 17 years old who had a stem cell transplant for acute myeloid leukemia, so the T cells may come from the graft donor.

This clonotype was seen many times. This chain joins TRBV29-1 and TRBJ2-3; 9 bases line up with TRBD2. V lost 7 bases, J lost 2 bases, and 10 bases stayed unmatched. CDR1 is SQVTM, CDR2 ANQGSEA, per germline. The CDR3 consists of 15 residues. This CDR3 reads CSASRTSDFTDTQYF. CDR3 in DNA: TGCAGCGCCTCCCGGACTAGCGATTTCACAGATACGCAGTATTTT.

This chain uses TRBV9 with TRBJ1-5; a possible D gene is TRBD1 (5 bases). The CDR3 length is 15 residues. Germline CDR1 and CDR2: SGDLS and YYNGEE. Trimming stripped 2 bases from V and 4 bases from J, with 13 bases between. Here the CDR3 reads CASSVSGVSNQPQHF. CDR3 DNA sequence: TGTGCCAGCAGCGTTTCGGGGGTATCTAATCAGCCCCAGCATTTT.

This clonotype was picked up a small number of times. The rearrangement uses TRBV7-2 and TRBJ2-7; D call uncertain. This CDR3 is built from 12 residues. V was shortened by 4 bases and J by 5 bases, with 9 bases between the two germline ends. Germline values: CDR1 SGHTA, CDR2 FQGNSA. The CDR3 here is CASSWKADEQYF. The DNA of the CDR3 is TGTGCCAGCAGCTGGAAGGCCGACGAGCAGTACTTC.

This CDR3 is CSARAAGTTDTQYF. The CDR3 nucleotides are TGCAGTGCTAGAGCGGCAGGGACCACAGATACGCAGTATTTT. This chain connects TRBV20-1 to TRBJ2-3; D may match TRBD1 or TRBD2 (5 bases each). This CDR3 spans 14 amino acids. Germline assignment: CDR1 DFQATT and CDR2 SNEGSKA (reference sequence). Trimming removed 1 base from V and 2 bases from J, with 10 bases in between.

V and J are TRBV24-1 and TRBJ2-1; TRBD2 matches 9 bases. Germline V gene sequence: CDR1 KGHDR, CDR2 SFDVKD. V shed 4 bases and J 3 bases; nucleotides not matched to a gene: 12. This CDR3 is 18 amino acids long. CDR3 in amino acids: CATSERAPASGDYNEQFF. The CDR3 coding sequence is TGTGCCACCAGTGAAAGGGCCCCAGCTAGCGGGGACTACAATGAGCAGTTCTTC.

The table lists this clonotype with a few counts. This chain joins TRBV12-3 or TRBV12-4 and TRBJ2-5; D is perhaps TRBD1 (6 bases). This CDR3 has 15 amino acids. With 3 bases removed from V and 3 bases from J, the gap between germline ends came to 14 bases. CDR3 bases: TGTGCCAGCAGTTTTGGATGGGGGCGCAAAGAGACCCAGTACTTC. It is translated as CASSFGWGRKETQYF.

A few counts support this clonotype. The chain employs TRBV10-3 and TRBJ2-7, with D uncertain. The CDR3 spans 14 residues. The V end lost 2 bases, the J end lost 7 bases, and 15 bases lay between the germline ends. CDR1 ENHRY and CDR2 SYGVKD come from the germline V gene. The CDR3 region has the DNA TGTGCCATCAGTGAGCACTCCATAATCGGAGAGCAGTACTTC. Protein sequence: CAISEHSIIGEQYF.

The chain combines TRBV7-9 with TRBJ2-1; 7 bases are shared with TRBD2. Looked up from germline, CDR1 is SEHNR and CDR2 is FQNEAQ (reference sequence). Unmatched junction bases numbered 9, after V lost 2 bases and J lost 5 bases. The CDR3 is made up of 16 amino acids. The CDR3 loop reads CASSLSRLADHNEQFF. The CDR3 DNA sequence: TGTGCCAGCAGCTTATCCCGACTAGCCGACCACAATGAGCAGTTCTTC.

This chain connects TRBV28 to TRBJ2-1; 9 bases fit TRBD2. CDR1 and CDR2 (germline): MDHEN, SYDVKM. V gave up 3 bases and J gave up 5 bases; unmatched junction bases: 11. The CDR3 sequence is 17 residues long. CDR3 coding DNA: TGTGCCAGCAGTTTTAGCTTAATGCGGGAGGGGAACAATGAGCAGTTCTTC. Encoded protein: CASSFSLMREGNNEQFF.

This clonotype was seen many times. This chain joins TRBV29-1 and TRBJ2-1; 7 nucleotides align to TRBD2. The germline V gene has CDR1 SQVTM and CDR2 ANQGSEA. Losses at the gene ends were 5 bases for V and 8 bases for J; bases not matched to a gene: 12. CDR3 length: 14 residues. CDR3 sequence: CSVKMRLAGHEQFF. CDR3 DNA: TGCAGCGTTAAGATGAGACTAGCTGGCCATGAGCAGTTCTTC.

This clonotype turned up a few times. The chain uses TRBV5-1 and TRBJ2-7; 7 nucleotides match TRBD1. The V gene's germline CDR1 is SGHRS and CDR2 YFSETQ. The CDR3 runs to 16 residues. Trimming cost V 3 bases and J 5 bases; bases outside gene matches: 14. The CDR3, as DNA: TGCGCCAGCAGCTCAGTAACAGGGGTGGGTTATCACGAGCAGTACTTC. Amino acids: CASSSVTGVGYHEQYF.

This clonotype has a handful of counts. The chain uses TRBV2 and TRBJ1-1, with no clear D. The CDR3 is 12 amino acids. Germline V gene lookup returns CDR1 SNHLY and CDR2 FYNNEI. V was cut by 6 bases and J by 8 bases, with 13 bases left in between. In nucleotides, the CDR3 is TGTGCCAGCAGGCCCCCCGTCCAGGAAGCTTTCTTT. Residues: CASRPPVQEAFF.

This clonotype showed up just a few times. The rearrangement links TRBV15 to TRBJ2-1, with 8 bases matching TRBD2. The CDR3 totals 19 residues. Germline values: CDR1 LNHNV, CDR2 YYDKDF (reference sequence). V dropped 1 base and J dropped 0; count of bases not matched to a gene: 11. The CDR3 reads CATSRGLAREYRSYNEQFF. The CDR3 nucleotides are TGTGCCACCAGCAGAGGACTAGCGAGAGAGTATCGCTCCTACAATGAGCAGTTCTTC.

The rearrangement links TRBV7-9 to TRBJ2-7; TRBD1 is a possible D gene (6 bases). Germline CDR1 SEHNR, CDR2 FQNEAQ (reference sequence). CDR3 length equals 14 residues. V lost 5 bases, J lost 0 bases, and 11 bases lay in between. The CDR3 nucleotides read TGTGCCAGCAGCCCGACAGGCCCCTCCTACGAGCAGTACTTC. It translates to CASSPTGPSYEQYF.

V gene TRBV20-1 combines with J gene TRBJ2-7, with TRBD1 matching 8 bases. This CDR3 spans 14 amino acids. Germline assignment: CDR1 DFQATT and CDR2 SNEGSKA (reference sequence). J lost 2 bases, V lost 5 bases, and 8 bases had no gene match. The CDR3 DNA is TGCAGTGCTCCCCGGACAGGGCCTACCTACGAGCAGTACTTC. Protein product: CSAPRTGPTYEQYF.

The rearrangement links TRBV2 to TRBJ2-3, with TRBD2 matching 7 bases. The J segment lost 1 base and the V segment lost 8 bases, leaving 9 bases of the junction unmatched. Germline values: CDR1 SNHLY, CDR2 FYNNEI. This CDR3 spans 15 amino acids. As DNA, the CDR3 is TGTGCCAGCCCCCTTCGGGAGGACGGCACAGATACGCAGTATTTT. It yields the protein CASPLREDGTDTQYF. The whole variable domain, remainder taken from reference TRBV2 and TRBJ2-3, is EPEVTQTPSHQVTQMGQEVILRCVPISNHLYFYWYRQILGQKVEFLVSFYNNEISEKSEIFDDQFSVERPDGSNFTLKIRSTKLEDSAMYFCASPLREDGTDTQYFGPGTRLTVL.

This clonotype has a count of ten or more. V usage is TRBV20-1 and J usage is TRBJ2-4, with 7 bases aligning to TRBD1. The CDR3 has 15 residues. Germline V gene data show CDR1 as DFQATT and CDR2 as SNEGSKA (reference sequence). The J segment lost 0 bases and the V segment lost 6 bases, leaving 8 bases of the junction unmatched. The CDR3 DNA reads TGCAGTGCCCCAGCGACAGGGCAAGCCAAAAACATTCAGTACTTC. It is translated as CSAPATGQAKNIQYF.

This clonotype was observed a handful of times. The V call is TRBV19, the J call TRBJ2-7; TRBD1 might be the D (5 bases). The CDR3 totals 14 residues. CDR1 is LNHDA, CDR2 SQIVND, per germline (reference sequence). Trimming left V 5 bases short and J 0 bases short, with 11 bases between. This CDR3 is CASSPQGFSYEQYF. The CDR3 bases are TGTGCCAGTAGTCCCCAGGGATTCTCCTACGAGCAGTACTTC.

This clonotype came up a few times. The V gene is TRBV20-1, the J gene TRBJ2-4; D may be TRBD1 (5 bases). The CDR3 loop spans 15 amino acids. Germline lookup yields CDR1 DFQATT and CDR2 SNEGSKA (reference sequence). With 5 bases removed from V and 0 bases from J, the gap between germline ends came to 14 bases. This chain's CDR3 is CSARISGLAKNIQYF. The CDR3 DNA is TGCAGTGCTCGAATTTCAGGGCTAGCCAAAAACATTCAGTACTTC.

The chain uses TRBV14 and TRBJ2-2; possibly TRBD1 for D (5 bases). V was shortened by 4 bases and J by 1 base, with 19 bases between the two germline ends. Germline V gene sequence: CDR1 SGHDN, CDR2 FVKESK. This CDR3 has 18 amino acids. This CDR3 is CASSRRVLGQMNTGELFF. DNA for the CDR3: TGTGCCAGCAGCCGCAGGGTCCTTGGGCAGATGAACACCGGGGAGCTGTTTTTT.

This clonotype was seen a few times. V and J are TRBV11-2 and TRBJ2-1; 12 bases fit TRBD2. Germline V gene lookup returns CDR1 SGHAT and CDR2 FQNNGV. The length of the CDR3 is 16 residues. The trim removed 5 bases at V and 5 bases at J, leaving 7 bases unmatched. The CDR3 reads CASSPSPSGRDNEQFF. CDR3 nucleotides: TGTGCCAGCAGCCCCTCACCTAGCGGGAGGGACAATGAGCAGTTCTTC.

The sample holds a few counts of this clonotype. The chain carries TRBV29-1 and TRBJ2-1; 9 positions agree with TRBD2. Germline V gives CDR1 SQVTM, CDR2 ANQGSEA. Trimming cost V 2 bases and J 8 bases; bases outside gene matches: 7. The CDR3 sequence is 14 residues long. CDR3 amino acids: CSVESKGLADEQFF. CDR3 nucleotides: TGCAGCGTTGAATCTAAGGGACTAGCTGATGAGCAGTTCTTC.

This clonotype was detected once. The chain is built from TRBV6-1 and TRBJ2-1, with 12 bases identical to TRBD2. The CDR3 length is 14 residues. Per the germline V gene, CDR1 is MNHNS and CDR2 is SASEGT. Germline trimming cut 10 bases from V and 7 bases from J; bases unmatched to any gene: 8. CDR3 DNA sequence: TGTGCCACAAGACTAGCGGGAGTAACGAATGAGCAGTTCTTC. Amino acids: CATRLAGVTNEQFF.

This clonotype showed up just a few times. The genes are TRBV2 and TRBJ2-1; D is perhaps TRBD1 (5 bases). The CDR3 is 11 residues long. Trimming removed 6 bases at V and 7 bases at J, with 7 bases between. Germline-derived CDR1 and CDR2 are SNHLY and FYNNEI. CDR3: CASRGLNEQFF. CDR3 bases: TGTGCCAGCAGGGGGCTGAATGAGCAGTTCTTC.

This chain connects TRBV4-3 to TRBJ2-3; D may be TRBD1 (7 bases). In germline, CDR1 is LGHNA, CDR2 YSLEER. Trimming took 2 bases from V and 1 from J, leaving 10 bases between them. CDR3 length: 15 residues. CDR3 nucleotide sequence: TGCGCCAGCAGCCAACAGGGGGAGGGCACAGATACGCAGTATTTT. Protein sequence: CASSQQGEGTDTQYF.

The sample holds many counts of this clonotype. The rearrangement uses TRBV28 and TRBJ2-3; 16 nucleotides align to TRBD2. CDR3 size: 21 residues. The V gene end was trimmed by 2 bases and the J gene end by 1 base; junction bases not matched to a gene: 12. Germline CDR1 and CDR2: MDHEN and SYDVKM. CDR3 residues: CASSLVYPGLAGGPGTDTQYF. In DNA form, the CDR3 reads TGTGCCAGCAGTTTAGTTTATCCGGGACTAGCGGGAGGGCCTGGCACAGATACGCAGTATTTT.

Comment on this clonotype: An end of the junction does not agree with germline; a read error may underlie this. This chain links TRBV4-3 with TRBJ2-7; weak D call: TRBD2 (5 bases). CDR3 length equals 13 residues. Germline values: CDR1 LGHNA, CDR2 YSLEER. This CDR3 is CASSQDLFPRRVF. The CDR3 bases are TGCGCCAGCAGCCAAGATCTTTTCCCCCGGCGGGTTTTC.

The rearrangement uses TRBV9 and TRBJ1-3; TRBD1 aligns across 7 bases. V trimming: 0 bases; J trimming: 0 bases; junction bases outside the gene matches: 15. CDR1 SGDLS and CDR2 YYNGEE come from the germline V gene. The CDR3 has 20 amino acids. Here the CDR3 DNA reads TGTGCCAGCAGCGTAGTCGAATGGATATGGGACAGAGGCTCTGGAAACACCATATATTTT. Its protein is CASSVVEWIWDRGSGNTIYF.

The chain couples TRBV29-1 to TRBJ2-5, with TRBD2 identical over 9 bases. Trimming took 4 bases from V and 3 from J; bases not matched to a gene: 15. CDR1 is SQVTM, CDR2 ANQGSEA, per germline. The CDR3 has 17 amino acids. CDR3 bases: TGCAGCGTTGTTAGTTTTTTGTCGACTAGCGGTAAAGAGACCCAGTACTTC. Encoded protein: CSVVSFLSTSGKETQYF.

This clonotype was seen more than once but under ten times. The CDR3 DNA follows: TGTGCCAGCAGTCCCTGGACTCTCTCGAGGAATACGCAGTATTTT. This encodes CASSPWTLSRNTQYF. This chain connects TRBV12-3 or TRBV12-4 to TRBJ2-3; D might be TRBD2 (5 bases). The germline V and J ends were trimmed by 5 bases and 7 bases, with 19 bases remaining between them. The CDR3 consists of 15 residues.